The sequence of this TCR beta chain was determined in a study of beta chain features in type 1 diabetes. There are 13 residues in the CDR3. The ends lost 8 bases at V and 7 bases at J; junction bases unmatched: 5. Germline V CDR1 and CDR2: SGHTA, FQGNSA. This clone was found a few times. What it recognizes is unknown. Study-wide results and caveats: Since sequencing was performed on cDNA, cells with high TCR expression could be over-represented. Researchers report that Type 1 diabetes patients had moderately but significantly shorter TCRB CDR3s across all four CD4+ subsets.

What was sequenced were expressed TCRB transcripts, since all of the isolated RNA had been reverse transcribed. Clones were read by immunoSEQ multiplex PCR, and TCRdb kept only the in-frame ones, dropping some. The data show a few hundred thousand clones, approximately 12% seen once. This clonotype was obtained from a woman between 18 and 30 years old with type 1 diabetes. The V gene is TRBV7-2, the J gene TRBJ1-4, with 9 bases fitting TRBD1. Sequenced sample: naive CD4+ T cells from blood. The CDR3 region has the DNA TGTGCCAGCGCCGGACAGGGGAGTGAAAAACTGTTTTTT. Amino acids: CASAGQGSEKLFF.